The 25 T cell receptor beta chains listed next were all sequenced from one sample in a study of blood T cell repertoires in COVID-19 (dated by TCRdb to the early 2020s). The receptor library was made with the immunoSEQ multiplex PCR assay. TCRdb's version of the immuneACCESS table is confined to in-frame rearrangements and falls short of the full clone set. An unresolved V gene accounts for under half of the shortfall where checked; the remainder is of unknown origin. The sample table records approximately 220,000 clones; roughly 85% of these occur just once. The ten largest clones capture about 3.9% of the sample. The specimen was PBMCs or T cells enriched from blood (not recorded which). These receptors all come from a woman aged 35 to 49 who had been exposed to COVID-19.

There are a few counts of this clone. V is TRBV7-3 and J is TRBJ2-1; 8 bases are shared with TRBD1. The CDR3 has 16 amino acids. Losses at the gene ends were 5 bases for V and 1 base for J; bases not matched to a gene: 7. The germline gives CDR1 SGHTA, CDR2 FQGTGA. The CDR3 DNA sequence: TGTGCCAGCAGCCAGACAGGGGTATTTTCCTACAATGAGCAGTTCTTC. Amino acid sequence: CASSQTGVFSYNEQFF.

The CDR3 DNA reads as TGTGCCAGTAGTGGAGACAGCCTTACATTCGAAAGGGAGACCCAGTACTTC. As protein: CASSGDSLTFERETQYF. The chain combines TRBV19 with TRBJ2-5, with D possibly matching TRBD1 (5 bases). This CDR3 is 17 amino acids long. The germline gives CDR1 LNHDA, CDR2 SQIVND (reference sequence). Deletions cut 5 bases from V and 5 bases from J, with 24 bases between. Using reference TRBV19 and TRBJ2-5 for the parts outside the CDR3, the full variable domain is DGGITQSPKYLFRKEGQNVTLSCEQNLNHDAMYWYRQDPGQGLRLIYYSQIVNDFQKGDIAEGYSVSREKKESFPLTVTSAQKNPTAFYLCASSGDSLTFERETQYFGPGTRLLVL.

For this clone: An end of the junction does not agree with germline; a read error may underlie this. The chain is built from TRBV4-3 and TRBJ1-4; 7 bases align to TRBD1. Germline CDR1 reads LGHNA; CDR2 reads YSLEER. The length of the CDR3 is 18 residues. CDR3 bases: TGCGCCAGCAGACAAGATTACAGGGGTGTAGGGGGTGATGAAAAACTGTTTTTT. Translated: CASRQDYRGVGGDEKLFF.

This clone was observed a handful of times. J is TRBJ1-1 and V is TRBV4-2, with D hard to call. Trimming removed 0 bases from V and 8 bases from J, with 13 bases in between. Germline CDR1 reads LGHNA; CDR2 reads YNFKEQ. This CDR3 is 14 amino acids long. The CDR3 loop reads CASSQDSSNWEAFF. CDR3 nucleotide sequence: TGTGCCAGCAGCCAAGATAGTTCAAACTGGGAAGCTTTCTTT.

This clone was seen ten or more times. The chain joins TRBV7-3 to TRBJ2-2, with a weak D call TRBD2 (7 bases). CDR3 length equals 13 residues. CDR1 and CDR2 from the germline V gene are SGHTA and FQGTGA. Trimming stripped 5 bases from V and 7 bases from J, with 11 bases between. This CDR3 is CASSPGGGGELFF. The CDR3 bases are TGTGCCAGCAGCCCGGGGGGCGGCGGGGAGCTGTTTTTT.

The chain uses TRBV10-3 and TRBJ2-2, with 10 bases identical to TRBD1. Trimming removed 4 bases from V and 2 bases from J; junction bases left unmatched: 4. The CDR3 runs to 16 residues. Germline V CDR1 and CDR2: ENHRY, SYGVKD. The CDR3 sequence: CAISGGQGRNTGELFF. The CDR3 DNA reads TGTGCCATCAGTGGGGGACAGGGGAGAAACACCGGGGAGCTGTTTTTT.

Here the CDR3 DNA reads TGTGCCAGCAGTGAATCGGACCAAGAGACCCAGTACTTC. Translating gives CASSESDQETQYF. J is TRBJ2-5 and V is TRBV6-1, with no clear D. The CDR3 has 13 amino acids. Trimming took off 2 bases at V and 0 bases at J, with 4 bases between the two ends. Per germline, CDR1 MNHNS and CDR2 SASEGT.

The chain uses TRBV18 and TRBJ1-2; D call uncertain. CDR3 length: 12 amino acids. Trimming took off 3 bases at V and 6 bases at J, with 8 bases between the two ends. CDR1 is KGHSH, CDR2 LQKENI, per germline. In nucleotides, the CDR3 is TGTGCCAGCTCACCCCGGGAGGATGGCTACACCTTC. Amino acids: CASSPREDGYTF.

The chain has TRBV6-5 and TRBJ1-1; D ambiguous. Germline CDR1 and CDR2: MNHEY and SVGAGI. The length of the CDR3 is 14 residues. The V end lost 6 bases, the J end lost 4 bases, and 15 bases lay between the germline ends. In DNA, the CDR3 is TGTGCCAGCAGAGGAGAATGGCGGGGCACTGAAGCTTTCTTT. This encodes CASRGEWRGTEAFF.

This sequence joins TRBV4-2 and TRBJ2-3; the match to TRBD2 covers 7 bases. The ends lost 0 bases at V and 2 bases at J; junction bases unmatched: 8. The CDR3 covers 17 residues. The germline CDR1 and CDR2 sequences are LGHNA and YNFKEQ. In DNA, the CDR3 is TGTGCCAGCAGCCAAGAAGTCCGAGCGGGGCCCACAGATACGCAGTATTTT. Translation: CASSQEVRAGPTDTQYF.

This CDR3 is CASSPGQGSTEAFF. In DNA form, the CDR3 reads TGTGCCAGCAGCCCAGGACAGGGCAGCACTGAAGCTTTCTTT. V and J are TRBV7-9 and TRBJ1-1; 8 nucleotides line up with TRBD1. CDR3 length: 14 residues. Germline V gene data show CDR1 as SEHNR and CDR2 as FQNEAQ (reference sequence). V was pared by 5 bases and J by 4 bases, with 6 bases of the junction left unmatched.

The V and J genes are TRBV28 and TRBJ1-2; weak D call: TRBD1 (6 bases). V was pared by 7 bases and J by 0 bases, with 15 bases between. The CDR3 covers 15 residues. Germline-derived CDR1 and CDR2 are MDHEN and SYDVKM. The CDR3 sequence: CASNNAGAANYGYTF. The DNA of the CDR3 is TGTGCCAGCAATAACGCGGGGGCGGCTAACTATGGCTACACCTTC.

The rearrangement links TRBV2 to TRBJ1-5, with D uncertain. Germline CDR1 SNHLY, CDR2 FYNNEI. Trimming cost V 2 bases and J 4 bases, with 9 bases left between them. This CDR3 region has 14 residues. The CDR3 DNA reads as TGTGCCAGCAGTGAAAAATCGGGAAATCAGCCCCAGCATTTT. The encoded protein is CASSEKSGNQPQHF.

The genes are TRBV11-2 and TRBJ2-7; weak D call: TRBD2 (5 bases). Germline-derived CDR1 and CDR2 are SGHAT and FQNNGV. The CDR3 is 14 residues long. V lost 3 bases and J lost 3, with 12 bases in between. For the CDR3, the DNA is TGTGCCAGCAGCTTGCGCCACGGGGACTACGAGCAGTACTTC. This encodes CASSLRHGDYEQYF.

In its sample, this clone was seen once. CDR3 bases: TGTGCCAGCAGTCCGACCGGTGGGGGGGCAACCTACGAGCAGTACTTC. Translating it yields CASSPTGGGATYEQYF. The genes are TRBV28 and TRBJ2-7; D possibly corresponds to TRBD2 (7 bases). This CDR3 is 16 amino acids long. Trimming stripped 5 bases from V and 2 bases from J, with 19 bases between. From germline, CDR1 is MDHEN and CDR2 SYDVKM.

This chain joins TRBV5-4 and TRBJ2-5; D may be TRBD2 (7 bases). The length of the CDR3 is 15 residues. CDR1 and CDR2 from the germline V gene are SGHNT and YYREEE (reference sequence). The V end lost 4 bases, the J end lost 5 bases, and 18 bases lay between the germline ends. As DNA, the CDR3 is TGTGCCAGCAGCCTGAGGGGGGGCGCGGGTGAGACCCAGTACTTC. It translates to CASSLRGGAGETQYF.

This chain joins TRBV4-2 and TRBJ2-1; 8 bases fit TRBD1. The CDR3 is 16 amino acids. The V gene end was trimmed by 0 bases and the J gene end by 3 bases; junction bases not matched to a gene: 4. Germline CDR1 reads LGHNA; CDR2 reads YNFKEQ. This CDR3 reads CASSQESGGFYNEQFF. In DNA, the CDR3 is TGTGCCAGCAGCCAAGAATCAGGGGGCTTCTACAATGAGCAGTTCTTC.

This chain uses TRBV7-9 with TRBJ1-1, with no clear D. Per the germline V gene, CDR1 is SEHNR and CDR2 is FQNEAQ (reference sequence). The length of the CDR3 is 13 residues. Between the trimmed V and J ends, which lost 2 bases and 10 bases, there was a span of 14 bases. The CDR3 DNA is TGTGCCAGCAGCTTAAACGAGGGCAAGGGAGCTTTCTTT. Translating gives CASSLNEGKGAFF.

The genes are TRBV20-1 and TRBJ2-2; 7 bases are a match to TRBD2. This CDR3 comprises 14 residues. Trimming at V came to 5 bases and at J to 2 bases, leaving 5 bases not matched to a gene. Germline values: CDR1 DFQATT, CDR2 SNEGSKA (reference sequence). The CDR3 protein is CSAGAGENTGELFF. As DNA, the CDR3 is TGCAGTGCTGGTGCGGGGGAAAACACCGGGGAGCTGTTTTTT.

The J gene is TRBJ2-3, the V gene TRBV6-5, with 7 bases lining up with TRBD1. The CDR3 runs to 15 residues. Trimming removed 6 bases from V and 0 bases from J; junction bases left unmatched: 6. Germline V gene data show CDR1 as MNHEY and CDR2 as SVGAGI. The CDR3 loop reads CASRLTGPSTDTQYF. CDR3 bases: TGTGCCAGCAGGTTGACAGGGCCTAGCACAGATACGCAGTATTTT.

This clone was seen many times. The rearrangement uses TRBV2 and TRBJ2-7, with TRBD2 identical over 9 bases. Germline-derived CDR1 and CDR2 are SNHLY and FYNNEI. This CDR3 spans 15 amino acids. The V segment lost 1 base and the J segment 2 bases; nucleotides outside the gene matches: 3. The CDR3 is CASSEGTSEAYEQYF. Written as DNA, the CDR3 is TGTGCCAGCAGTGAAGGGACTAGCGAGGCCTACGAGCAGTACTTC.

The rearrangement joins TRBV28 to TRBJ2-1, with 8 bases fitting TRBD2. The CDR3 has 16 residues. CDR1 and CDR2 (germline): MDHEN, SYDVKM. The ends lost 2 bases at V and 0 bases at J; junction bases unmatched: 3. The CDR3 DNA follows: TGTGCCAGCAGTTTAAGCGGGGGCCGCTCCTACAATGAGCAGTTCTTC. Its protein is CASSLSGGRSYNEQFF.

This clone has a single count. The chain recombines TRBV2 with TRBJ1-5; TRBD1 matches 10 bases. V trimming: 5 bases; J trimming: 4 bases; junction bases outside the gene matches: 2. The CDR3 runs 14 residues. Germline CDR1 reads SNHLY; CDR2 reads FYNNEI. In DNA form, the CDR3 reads TGTGCCAGCAGTCGGACAGGGGGTAATCAGCCCCAGCATTTT. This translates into CASSRTGGNQPQHF.

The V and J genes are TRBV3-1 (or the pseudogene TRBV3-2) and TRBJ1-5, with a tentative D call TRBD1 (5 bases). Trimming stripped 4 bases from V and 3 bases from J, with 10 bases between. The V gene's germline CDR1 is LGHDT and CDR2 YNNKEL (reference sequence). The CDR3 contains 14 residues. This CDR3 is CASSPDRHNQPQHF. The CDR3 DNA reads TGTGCCAGCAGCCCCGACAGACACAATCAGCCCCAGCATTTT.

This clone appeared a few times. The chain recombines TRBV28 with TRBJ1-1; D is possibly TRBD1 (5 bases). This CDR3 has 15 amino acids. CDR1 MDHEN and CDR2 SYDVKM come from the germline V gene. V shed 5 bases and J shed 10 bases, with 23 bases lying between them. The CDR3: CASSGPIRTMRGAFF. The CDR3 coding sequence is TGTGCCAGCAGTGGCCCGATCCGGACAATGAGAGGAGCTTTCTTT.